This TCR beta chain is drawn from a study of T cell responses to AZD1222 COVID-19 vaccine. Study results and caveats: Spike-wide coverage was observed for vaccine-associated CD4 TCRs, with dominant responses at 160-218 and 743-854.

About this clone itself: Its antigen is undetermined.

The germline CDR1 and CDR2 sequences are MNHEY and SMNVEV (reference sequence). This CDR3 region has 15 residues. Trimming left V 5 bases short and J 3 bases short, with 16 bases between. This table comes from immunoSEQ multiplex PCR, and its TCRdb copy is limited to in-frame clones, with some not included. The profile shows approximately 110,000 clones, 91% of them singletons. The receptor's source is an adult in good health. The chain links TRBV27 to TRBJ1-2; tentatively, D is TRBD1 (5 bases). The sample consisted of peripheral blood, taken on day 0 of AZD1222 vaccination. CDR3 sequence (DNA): TGTGCCAGCAGTCTCGGGGCGGGGCTCCACTATGGCTACACCTTC. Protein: CASSLGAGLHYGYTF.